These 2 T cell receptor beta chains originate from one sample sequenced in a study of cytomegalovirus exposure and HLA in healthy donors. Amplification used 60 Vbeta primers and 13 Jbeta primers. Sequenced by immunoSEQ multiplex PCR; TCRdb stores in-frame clones only, minus some. The table has over 150,000 clones, 65% to 85% seen once; the top ten hold approximately 2.4%. Sequenced sample: PBMCs. These receptors were collected from a male donor in good health and CMV-seronegative.

This clone was detected only once. The chain combines TRBV7-3 with TRBJ1-1; D remains unclear. Germline V lookup: CDR1 SGHTA, CDR2 FQGTGA. The ends were cut back, 4 bases at V and 1 base at J, with 7 bases in the middle. The length of the CDR3 is 13 residues. The CDR3 bases are TGTGCCAGCAGCTATACAAAGAACACTGAAGCTTTCTTT. Amino acids: CASSYTKNTEAFF.

In regard to this clone: The junction departs from germline at one end; a sequencing error may be responsible. The chain uses TRBV7-9 and TRBJ1-2, with 9 bases fitting TRBD1. Germline loops: CDR1 SEHNR, CDR2 FQNEAQ (reference sequence). There are 15 residues in the CDR3. CDR3 nucleotide sequence: TGTGCCAGCAGCTCACAGGGGGCAGCTAACTATGGCTACCCCTTC. Its protein is CASSSQGAANYGYPF.